Listed below are T cell receptor beta chains from one sample, sequenced in a study of T cell responses to AZD1222 COVID-19 vaccine. Assay used: immunoSEQ multiplex PCR; TCRdb lists only in-frame clones, some missing. Here the sample spans 85,000 to 110,000 clones, about 90% being singletons. The material was peripheral blood, obtained on day 0 of AZD1222 vaccination. These receptors were obtained from an adult in good health. CDR3s include the opening cysteine and the closing phenylalanine or tryptophan. Fields, in order: D gene, CDR3 length, V gene, J gene, clone size, CDR3 DNA, CDR3 protein. A D gene is named only where the DNA matches it firmly. Only part of the rows carry a size: once, few, many, or a class if the clone is expanded.

NA	13	TRBV3-1/TRBV3-2	TRBJ1-2	NA	TGTGCCAGCAGCCATGCAGGCAACTATGGCTACACCTTC	CASSHAGNYGYTF
NA	13	TRBV7-9	TRBJ1-1	NA	TGTGCCAGCAGGGGGGTAACAGGGACTGAAGCTTTCTTT	CASRGVTGTEAFF
TRBD1	14	TRBV7-9	TRBJ1-2	NA	TGTGCCTCCGAAAGGGGGCTATCTGTCGGGGGCTACACCTTC	CASERGLSVGGYTF
TRBD1	14	TRBV10-3	TRBJ1-5	NA	TGTGCCACCCATCCGGCAGGGGGCACTCAGCCCCAGCATTTT	CATHPAGGTQPQHF
NA	14	TRBV19	TRBJ2-7	NA	TGTGCCAGTAGTGTCTCAGGGGGGGCCTACGAGCAGTACTTC	CASSVSGGAYEQYF
TRBD1	16	TRBV5-4	TRBJ1-2	NA	TGTGCCAGCAGGCCTACCCTATTGACAGGGATTTATGGCTACACCTTC	CASRPTLLTGIYGYTF
NA	16	TRBV7-2	TRBJ2-2	NA	TGTGCCAGCAGCTTAACCCCGGCAGCCTACACCGGGGAGCTGTTTTTT	CASSLTPAAYTGELFF
TRBD1	13	TRBV28	TRBJ1-5	NA	TGTGCCAGCCGACAGGGGGCCGAGTCGACCCAGCATTTT	CASRQGAESTQHF
NA	15	TRBV7-9	TRBJ2-1	NA	TGTGCCAGCAGCTGGGGTGCGGGGTACTACAATGAGCAGTTCTTC	CASSWGAGYYNEQFF
NA	13	TRBV19	TRBJ1-1	NA	TGTGCCAGTAGTCAGGGGTTGAGGACTGAAGCTTTCTTT	CASSQGLRTEAFF
NA	10	TRBV2	TRBJ2-7	once	TGTGCCAGCAGTGACGACGAGCAGTACTTC	CASSDDEQYF
NA	13	TRBV12-3/TRBV12-4	TRBJ1-3	NA	TGTGCCAGCAGCCGGGACACTGGAAACACCATATATTTT	CASSRDTGNTIYF
NA	13	TRBV12-3/TRBV12-4	TRBJ1-5	NA	TGTGCCAGCAGTTCGACATCTAATCAGCCCCAGCATTTT	CASSSTSNQPQHF
NA	14	TRBV10-3	TRBJ2-6	many	TGTGCCACCTATTCGGGGGCAGGGGCCAACGTCCTGACTTTC	CATYSGAGANVLTF
NA	15	TRBV7-9	TRBJ2-1	once	TGTGCCAGCAGCCCCCCACAGAGCTCCTACAATGAGCAGTTCTTC	CASSPPQSSYNEQFF
NA	14	TRBV3-1/TRBV3-2	TRBJ2-3	NA	TGTGCCAGCAGCCAAGCGGGGACTACAGATACGCAGTATTTT	CASSQAGTTDTQYF
TRBD2	14	TRBV11-2	TRBJ2-7	NA	TGTGCCAGCAGCCCGACAGCGGGGCCGGCCGAGCAGTACTTC	CASSPTAGPAEQYF
TRBD2	17	TRBV20-1	TRBJ2-3	NA	TGCAGTGCTAGTCCCAGCGGGGGGCTCGATACGTCAGATACGCAGTATTTT	CSASPSGGLDTSDTQYF
NA	14	TRBV28	TRBJ1-5	once	TGTGCCAGCAGTTTATTAGCAGGATATCAGCCCCAGCATTTT	CASSLLAGYQPQHF
NA	17	TRBV28	TRBJ2-4	NA	TGTGCCAGCAGTTCGTACGACTGGACAATAGCCAAAAACATTCAGTACTTC	CASSSYDWTIAKNIQYF
NA	15	TRBV3-1/TRBV3-2	TRBJ1-5	NA	TGTGCCAGCAGCCAAGGGGGCAGAAGCAATCAGCCCCAGCATTTT	CASSQGGRSNQPQHF
NA	13	TRBV11-2	TRBJ1-1	NA	TGTGCCAGCAGCTTGGGGCGAGACACTGAAGCTTTCTTT	CASSLGRDTEAFF
NA	12	TRBV9	TRBJ1-6	NA	TGTGCCAGCAGCGTAGTTGGTGGGTCCCTCCACTTT	CASSVVGGSLHF
NA	15	TRBV5-5	TRBJ1-1	NA	TGTGCCAGCAGCCCATCGCGACAGGTAAACACTGAAGCTTTCTTT	CASSPSRQVNTEAFF
TRBD2	15	TRBV11-2	TRBJ2-5	NA	TGTGCCAGCAGCCGCGGAGCGGGGGGGCAGGAGACCCAGTACTTC	CASSRGAGGQETQYF
TRBD1	12	TRBV6-7	TRBJ1-5	NA	TGTGCCAGCAGCCAGGGGGCTCAGCCCCAGCATTTT	CASSQGAQPQHF
NA	13	TRBV12-3/TRBV12-4	TRBJ2-7	NA	TGTGCCAGCAGTCGGGAGATCCTCTACGAGCAGTACTTC	CASSREILYEQYF
NA	16	TRBV18	TRBJ1-6	NA	TGTGCCAGCTCCCCGATTGAGAGCTCCTATAATTCACCCCTCCACTTT	CASSPIESSYNSPLHF